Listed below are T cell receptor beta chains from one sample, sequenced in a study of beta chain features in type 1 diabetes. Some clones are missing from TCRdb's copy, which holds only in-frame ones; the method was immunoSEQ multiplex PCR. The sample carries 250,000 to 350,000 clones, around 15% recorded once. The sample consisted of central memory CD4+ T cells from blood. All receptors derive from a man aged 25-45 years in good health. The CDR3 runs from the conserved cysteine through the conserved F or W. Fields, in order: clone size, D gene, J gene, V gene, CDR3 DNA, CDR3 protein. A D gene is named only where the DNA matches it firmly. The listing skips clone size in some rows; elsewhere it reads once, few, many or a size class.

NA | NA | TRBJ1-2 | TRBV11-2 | TGTGCCAGCAGCTTAGGGACAGTGGGAGGTGGCTACACCTTC | CASSLGTVGGGYTF
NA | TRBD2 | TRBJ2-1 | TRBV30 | TGTGCCTGGAGCCGAGGGGAGGGAAACAATGAGCAGTTCTTC | CAWSRGEGNNEQFF
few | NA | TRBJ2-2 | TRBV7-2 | TGTGCCAGCAGCTTAGTAGCCGGGGACACCGGGGAGCTGTTTTTT | CASSLVAGDTGELFF
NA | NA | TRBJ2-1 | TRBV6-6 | TGTGCCAGCAGTTACCCCGCACCGGGGGTCAATGAGCAGTTCTTC | CASSYPAPGVNEQFF
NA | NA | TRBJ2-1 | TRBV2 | NA | CASSEFVGTGAGEFF
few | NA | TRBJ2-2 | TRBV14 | TGTGCCAGCAGCCAAGTTCGCATTTCAAACACCGGGGAGCTGTTTTTT | CASSQVRISNTGELFF
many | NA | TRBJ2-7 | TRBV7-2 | TGTGCCAGCAGCGAGAAATACGAGCAGTACTTC | CASSEKYEQYF
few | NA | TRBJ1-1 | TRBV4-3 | TGCGCCAGCAGCCGAAAGGGCGACACTGAAGCTTTCTTT | CASSRKGDTEAFF
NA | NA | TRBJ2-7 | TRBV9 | TGTGCCAGCAGCGGTGGTCAGAGAGCTGCCTACGAGCAGTACTTC | CASSGGQRAAYEQYF
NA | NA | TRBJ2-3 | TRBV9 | TGTGCCAGCGGAGGGGACACAGATACGCAGTATTTT | CASGGDTDTQYF
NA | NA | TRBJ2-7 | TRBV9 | TGTGCCAGCAGCTTATCTGGGGGCCGGAACTACGAGCAGTACTTC | CASSLSGGRNYEQYF
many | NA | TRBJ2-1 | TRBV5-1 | TGCGCCACCAACGGTGGCAACTCCTACAATGAGCAGTTCTTC | CATNGGNSYNEQFF
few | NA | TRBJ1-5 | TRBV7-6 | TGTGCCAGCAGCTTAGCGTGGAATCAGCCCCAGCATTTT | CASSLAWNQPQHF
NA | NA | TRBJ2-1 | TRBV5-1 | TGCGCCAGCAGCTTGGCCGGTGACTATGGTGAGCAGTTCTTC | CASSLAGDYGEQFF
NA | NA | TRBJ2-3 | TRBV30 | TGTGCCAGACGACAGGCTCCAGATACGCAGTATTTT | CARRQAPDTQYF
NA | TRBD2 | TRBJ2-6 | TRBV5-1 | TGCGCCAGCAGTCCCCGGGAGGCGGAGCTGGGGGCTGGGGCCAACGTCCTGACTTTC | CASSPREAELGAGANVLTF
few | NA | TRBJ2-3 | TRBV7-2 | TGTGCCAGCAGCCCTCAAGATACGCAGTATTTT | CASSPQDTQYF
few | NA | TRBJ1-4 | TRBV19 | TGTGCCAGTAGTGCCCTGGCGGAACTGTTTTTT | CASSALAELFF
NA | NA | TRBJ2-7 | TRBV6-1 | TGTGCCAGCACTCTACAGGCTAGCTCCTACGAGCAGTACTTC | CASTLQASSYEQYF
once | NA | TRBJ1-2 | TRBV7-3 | TGTGCCAGCAGCTTGAACTGGCAGGGCGACGGCTACACCTTC | CASSLNWQGDGYTF
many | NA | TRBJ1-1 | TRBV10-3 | TGTGCCATCAGTGAGCGAGAGGGGACGAACACTGAAGCTTTCTTT | CAISEREGTNTEAFF
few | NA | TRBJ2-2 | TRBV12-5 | TGTGCTAGTGGTAGGGCCTACACCGGGGAGCTGTTTTTT | CASGRAYTGELFF
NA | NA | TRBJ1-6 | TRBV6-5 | TGTGCCAGCAGTTACGATCCGAGACAGAGAAATTCACCCCTCCACTTT | CASSYDPRQRNSPLHF
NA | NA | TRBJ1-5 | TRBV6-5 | TGTGCCAGCAAGGGGATTCGGAGGAGCAATCAGCCCCAGCATTTT | CASKGIRRSNQPQHF
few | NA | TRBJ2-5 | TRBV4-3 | TGCGCCAGCAGCCAACAGTGGGGACGGGGGCAAGAGACCCAGTACTTC | CASSQQWGRGQETQYF
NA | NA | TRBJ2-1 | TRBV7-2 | TGTGCCAGCAGCGAAAGACTCGGAGACAATGAGCAGTTCTTC | CASSERLGDNEQFF
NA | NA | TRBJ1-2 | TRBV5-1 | TGCGCCAGCAGCGTTGGCGAAGGGGCCCAGGGGAACTATGGCTACACCTTC | CASSVGEGAQGNYGYTF
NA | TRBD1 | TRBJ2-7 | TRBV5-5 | TGTGCCAGCAGCCTACGACAGGGCTCTGAGCACGAGCAGTACTTC | CASSLRQGSEHEQYF
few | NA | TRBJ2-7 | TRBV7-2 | TGCGCCAGCAGCCAAGCCCGAGACTTGGGGGAGCAGTACTTC | CASSQARDLGEQYF
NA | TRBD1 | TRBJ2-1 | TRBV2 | TGTGCCAGCAGAAGGACAGGGGCCGGGTACAATGAGCAGTTCTTC | CASRRTGAGYNEQFF
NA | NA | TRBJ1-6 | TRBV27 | TGTGCCAGCAGTTGGGGGGGTAATTCACCCCTCCACTTT | CASSWGGNSPLHF
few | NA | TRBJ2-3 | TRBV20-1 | TGCAGTGCTTGGCTCACAGATACGCAGTATTTT | CSAWLTDTQYF
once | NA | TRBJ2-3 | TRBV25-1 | TGTGCCAGCAGTCGGGTCCCGACAGATACGCAGTATTTT | CASSRVPTDTQYF
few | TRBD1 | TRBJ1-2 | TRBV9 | TGTGCCAGCAGCCGCAGGGGGCAACCCTATGGCTACACCTTC | CASSRRGQPYGYTF
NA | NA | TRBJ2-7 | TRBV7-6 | TGTGCCAGCAGTTCCGACTCGCGGGAGCAGTACTTC | CASSSDSREQYF
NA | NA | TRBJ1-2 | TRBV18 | TGTGCCAGCTCACCACTAGCGCGGGGGCTAGGAGACTATGGCTACACCTTC | CASSPLARGLGDYGYTF
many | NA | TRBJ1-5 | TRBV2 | TGTGCCAGCACCGAGGGTATGGGAGGTCCCCAGCATTTT | CASTEGMGGPQHF
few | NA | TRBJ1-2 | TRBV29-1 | TGCAGCGGTGGACCCGGCAACCACTATGGCTACACCTTC | CSGGPGNHYGYTF
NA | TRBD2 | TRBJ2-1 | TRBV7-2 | TGTGCCAGCAGCTTAGGTGGGACTAGCAATGAGCAGTTCTTC | CASSLGGTSNEQFF
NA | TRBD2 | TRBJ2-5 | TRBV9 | TGTGCCAGCAGCGTAGCCAGCGGGAGCAGAGAGACCCAGTACTTC | CASSVASGSRETQYF
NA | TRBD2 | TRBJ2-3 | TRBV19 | TGTGCCAGTAGAGGAGGGGCGGGAGCCTCTGGGAGAGGAGATACGCAGTATTTT | CASRGGAGASGRGDTQYF
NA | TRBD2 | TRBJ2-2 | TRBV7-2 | TGTGCCACCGCCGGGGGGGGCCGGGAGCTGTTTTTT | CATAGGGRELFF
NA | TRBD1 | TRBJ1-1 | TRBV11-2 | TGTGCCAGCAGCTTGGAACAGGGGAGGAGCACTGAAGCTTTCTTT | CASSLEQGRSTEAFF
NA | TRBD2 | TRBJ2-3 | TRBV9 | TGTGCCAGCAGCGACCAGCGGGGGGGCCTCGCAGATACGCAGTATTTT | CASSDQRGGLADTQYF
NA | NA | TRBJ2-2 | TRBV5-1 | TGCGCCAGCCAAGGGCTGGCCGCGAACACCGGGGAGCTGTTTTTT | CASQGLAANTGELFF
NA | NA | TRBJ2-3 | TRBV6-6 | TGTGCCAGCAGTTACCCGGACGAGGCAGATACGCAGTATTTT | CASSYPDEADTQYF
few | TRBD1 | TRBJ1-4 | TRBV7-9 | TGTGCCAGCAGCTGGACAGGGTCTAATGAAAAACTGTTTTTT | CASSWTGSNEKLFF
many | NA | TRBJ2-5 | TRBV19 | TGTGCCAGTAAAGGAAGACAGTCCGTGGAGACCCAGTACTTC | CASKGRQSVETQYF